A selection of T cell receptor beta chains follows, all from one sample in a study of blood T cell repertoires in COVID-19. Here immunoSEQ multiplex PCR was the method, and the copy in TCRdb shows in-frame clones only, minus some. The data hold approximately 480,000 clones, with 80% to 90% observed a single time. Sequencing was done on a sample of peripheral blood. These receptors came from a man aged 18 to 29 with COVID-19, enrolled during active disease. CDR3s include the opening cysteine and the closing phenylalanine or tryptophan. The D gene is left open where the match is weak. The listing skips clone size in some rows; elsewhere it reads once, few, many or a size class.

cdr3_aa: CASSASQGVGEKLFF; cdr3_nt: TGTGCCAGCAGCGCCTCTCAGGGTGTGGGTGAAAAACTGTTTTTT; j_call: TRBJ1-4; v_call: TRBV7-9; clone_size: NA; d_call: NA
cdr3_aa: CASSLKLWRGSEQYF; cdr3_nt: TGTGCCAGCAGCTTAAAACTGTGGCGGGGCTCCGAGCAGTACTTC; j_call: TRBJ2-7; v_call: TRBV11-1; clone_size: NA; d_call: NA
cdr3_aa: CASSYSKRGEQYF; cdr3_nt: TGTGCCAGCAGTTACTCGAAGCGGGGCGAGCAGTACTTC; j_call: TRBJ2-7; v_call: TRBV6-5; clone_size: once; d_call: TRBD2
cdr3_aa: CASSLPSSGGQDTQYF; cdr3_nt: TGTGCCAGCAGCTTACCCTCTAGCGGAGGTCAAGATACGCAGTATTTT; j_call: TRBJ2-3; v_call: TRBV7-9; clone_size: NA; d_call: TRBD2
cdr3_aa: CASSQIYRGNTEAFF; cdr3_nt: TGTGCCAGCAGCCAAATCTACAGGGGGAACACTGAAGCTTTCTTT; j_call: TRBJ1-1; v_call: TRBV7-9; clone_size: NA; d_call: TRBD1
cdr3_aa: CASSEWARGTDTQYF; cdr3_nt: TGTGCCAGCAGTGAATGGGCGCGTGGGACAGATACGCAGTATTTT; j_call: TRBJ2-3; v_call: TRBV6-1; clone_size: NA; d_call: NA
cdr3_aa: CASSSPESQETQYF; cdr3_nt: TGTGCCAGCAGCAGCCCTGAAAGCCAAGAGACCCAGTACTTC; j_call: TRBJ2-5; v_call: TRBV5-4; clone_size: NA; d_call: NA
cdr3_aa: CASSQTPSGTYEQYF; cdr3_nt: TGTGCCAGCAGCCAAACTCCTAGCGGTACCTACGAGCAGTACTTC; j_call: TRBJ2-7; v_call: TRBV3-1/TRBV3-2; clone_size: NA; d_call: TRBD2
cdr3_aa: CASSSSGGADTQYF; cdr3_nt: TGTGCCAGCAGCTCCTCAGGGGGCGCGGATACGCAGTATTTT; j_call: TRBJ2-3; v_call: TRBV7-9; clone_size: NA; d_call: TRBD1
cdr3_aa: CSASNGDEQFF; cdr3_nt: TGCAGTGCTAGTAACGGGGATGAGCAGTTCTTC; j_call: TRBJ2-1; v_call: TRBV20-1; clone_size: NA; d_call: NA
cdr3_aa: CASSITISYPYEQYF; cdr3_nt: TGTGCCAGTAGTATAACCATCTCCTATCCCTACGAGCAGTACTTC; j_call: TRBJ2-7; v_call: TRBV19; clone_size: NA; d_call: NA
cdr3_aa: CASSGLAGGSSYNEQFF; cdr3_nt: TGTGCCAGCAGTGGACTAGCGGGGGGGAGCTCCTACAATGAGCAGTTCTTC; j_call: TRBJ2-1; v_call: TRBV2; clone_size: NA; d_call: TRBD2
cdr3_aa: CASSLEAGYLYEQYF; cdr3_nt: TGTGCCAGCAGCTTGGAAGCGGGGTATCTCTACGAGCAGTACTTC; j_call: TRBJ2-7; v_call: TRBV5-4; clone_size: NA; d_call: TRBD2
cdr3_aa: CASSKTGYTEAFF; cdr3_nt: TGTGCCAGCAGCAAGACAGGCTACACTGAAGCTTTCTTT; j_call: TRBJ1-1; v_call: TRBV6-5; clone_size: NA; d_call: NA
cdr3_aa: CASSKLAGTTDTQYF; cdr3_nt: TGTGCCAGCAGCAAACTAGCGGGGACCACAGATACGCAGTATTTT; j_call: TRBJ2-3; v_call: TRBV7-9; clone_size: NA; d_call: TRBD2
cdr3_aa: CAWSGLGPTNEQFF; cdr3_nt: TGTGCCTGGAGTGGACTAGGACCAACAAATGAGCAGTTCTTC; j_call: TRBJ2-1; v_call: TRBV30; clone_size: NA; d_call: NA
cdr3_aa: CATSDFQGDEQFF; cdr3_nt: TGTGCCACCAGTGATTTTCAGGGGGATGAGCAGTTCTTC; j_call: TRBJ2-1; v_call: TRBV24-1; clone_size: NA; d_call: TRBD1
cdr3_aa: CASSLTSGKLTEQFF; cdr3_nt: TGTGCCAGCAGCTTAACTAGCGGGAAGCTTACTGAGCAGTTCTTC; j_call: TRBJ2-1; v_call: TRBV7-2; clone_size: NA; d_call: TRBD2